Given below is one TCR beta chain in context. This specimen comes from a study of T-cell reconstitution after alpha-beta-depleted transplantation in children. TCRbeta library construction was performed incorporating unique molecular identifiers. TCRdb reprocessed the PCR reads via MiXCR and lists one record per CDR3 protein. Of around 960,000 distinct CDR3 sequences in the sample, about 26% were seen once. The CDR3 contains 15 residues. V dropped 3 bases and J dropped 2 bases, with 16 bases sitting between them. Germline V CDR1 and CDR2: DFQATT, SNEGSKA (reference sequence). This sequence joins TRBV20-1 and TRBJ1-1; D possibly corresponds to TRBD1 (5 bases). This material consisted of PBMCs, mostly from graft donor cells, taken 360 days after TCRalphabeta/CD19-depleted stem cell transplant. The sequence came from a boy in the first two years of life who had a stem cell transplant for SCID, so the T cells may come from the graft donor. The CDR3 region has the DNA TGCAGTGCTAGGATCAACCAGGGATTCAACACTGAAGCTTTCTTT. This codes for CSARINQGFNTEAFF.